Presented here are 22 T cell receptor beta chains from one specimen sequenced in a study of blood T cells in healthy people across ages. A J-beta primer mix and a sample-barcoded 5' primer were used in a second PCR of about 7 to 12 cycles. TCRdb re-analysed the 5' RACE reads in MiXCR, keeping a single row per CDR3 protein. The data hold roughly 1.4 million distinct CDR3 sequences, with 45% to 70% observed a single time. The sample consisted of blood. These TCRs come from a man between 18 and 35 years old in good health.

J is TRBJ2-7 and V is TRBV7-6, with D unclear. The V gene's germline CDR1 is SGHVS and CDR2 FNYEAQ. The CDR3 extends over 15 amino acids. Trimming removed 5 bases from V and 0 bases from J, with 14 bases in between. The CDR3 DNA is TGTGCCAGCAGCCCAGGCTCTTACTACTCCTACGAGCAGTACTTC. Its protein product is CASSPGSYYSYEQYF.

The chain carries TRBV5-1 and TRBJ2-7, with TRBD1 matching 7 bases. J lost 0 bases, V lost 4 bases, and 7 bases had no gene match. The CDR3 extends over 15 amino acids. Germline values: CDR1 SGHRS, CDR2 YFSETQ. CDR3 in DNA: TGCGCCAGCAGCCCCGGGACAGCGTTCTCCTACGAGCAGTACTTC. Its translation is CASSPGTAFSYEQYF.

The V gene is TRBV4-1, the J gene TRBJ2-7; possibly TRBD1 for D (5 bases). The V gene's germline CDR1 is MGHRA and CDR2 YSYEKL. The CDR3 has 15 amino acids. V gave up 4 bases and J gave up 7 bases, with 20 bases separating them. DNA of the CDR3: TGCGCCAGCAGCCGATCCAAGGGGCTGGTCAATGAGCAGTACTTC. It encodes CASSRSKGLVNEQYF.

The chain couples TRBV27 to TRBJ2-5; D is uncertain. The DNA matches TRBJ2-7 better at its end, which makes the J call doubtful. The length of the CDR3 is 11 residues. Germline CDR1 reads MNHEY; CDR2 reads SMNVEV (reference sequence). The CDR3 region has the DNA TGTGCCAGCAGTTCTCGGGACGAGCAGTACTTC. As protein: CASSSRDEQYF.

This clonotype showed up just once. V is TRBV9 and J is TRBJ2-5; D might be TRBD2 (6 bases). Matching the DNA end better, TRBJ2-7 makes the J call doubtful. Germline V lookup: CDR1 SGDLS, CDR2 YYNGEE. This CDR3 comprises 14 residues. The CDR3 coding sequence is TGTGCCAGCAGCGTTTCCGGGAGCTGGAACGAGCAGTACTTC. It is translated as CASSVSGSWNEQYF.

The V call is TRBV12-3 or TRBV12-4, the J call TRBJ2-1; 7 positions match TRBD2. V was clipped by 5 bases and J by 1 base; unmatched bases: 8. The CDR3 runs to 16 residues. In DNA, the CDR3 is TGTGCCAGCAGTACAGGCGTAGCGGGTTCCTACAATGAGCAGTTCTTC. Amino acids: CASSTGVAGSYNEQFF.

This chain uses TRBV4-1 with TRBJ1-2, with D uncertain. The CDR3 totals 15 residues. Trimming cost V 3 bases and J 1 base, with 12 bases left between them. CDR1 is MGHRA and CDR2 is YSYEKL in the germline V gene. The CDR3 sequence is CASSQRLGNNYGYTF. The CDR3 region has the DNA TGCGCCAGCAGCCAGCGCCTCGGGAATAACTATGGCTACACCTTC.

This CDR3 is CSASRLAGGPGELFF. Written as DNA, the CDR3 is TGCAGTGCTAGCCGACTAGCGGGGGGGCCCGGGGAGCTGTTTTTT. The chain carries TRBV20-1 and TRBJ2-2; 14 bases are shared with TRBD2. CDR1 and CDR2 (germline): DFQATT, SNEGSKA (reference sequence). CDR3 length equals 15 residues. The ends lost 3 bases at V and 6 bases at J; junction bases unmatched: 3.

This chain joins TRBV7-8 and TRBJ2-7; TRBD1 or TRBD2 may be the D gene (5 bases each). Per germline, CDR1 SGHVS and CDR2 FQNEAQ. The CDR3 length is 15 residues. The germline V and J ends were trimmed by 1 base and 4 bases, with 14 bases remaining between them. The CDR3 DNA reads as TGTGCCAGCAGCTTAGGAAGGGGAGATGAGTACGAGCAGTACTTC. This codes for CASSLGRGDEYEQYF.

The rearrangement joins TRBV28 to TRBJ2-1; D gene ambiguous. CDR1 is MDHEN, CDR2 SYDVKM, per germline. V was clipped by 2 bases and J by 11 bases, with 7 bases between them. This CDR3 is 11 amino acids long. CDR3: CASSLHSKQFF. DNA for the CDR3: TGTGCCAGCAGTTTACATAGTAAGCAGTTCTTC.

The sample holds a few counts of this clonotype. The CDR3 nucleotides read TGCGCCAGCAGCCCCTACTTGACGGGAGAACACAATGAGCAGTTCTTC. Translated, it gives CASSPYLTGEHNEQFF. This chain links TRBV4-1 with TRBJ2-1, with a weak D call TRBD2 (6 bases). The CDR3 loop spans 16 amino acids. With 4 bases removed from V and 5 bases from J, the gap between germline ends came to 18 bases. Germline values: CDR1 MGHRA, CDR2 YSYEKL.

The CDR3 is CASSLGPRGVGNTIYF. CDR3 nucleotide sequence: TGTGCCAGCAGCTTAGGACCCCGAGGTGTTGGAAACACCATATATTTT. The rearrangement links TRBV7-2 to TRBJ1-3; D ambiguous. Germline-derived CDR1 and CDR2 are SGHTA and FQGNSA. V lost 1 base and J lost 3, with 13 bases in between. The length of the CDR3 is 16 residues.

There are a few counts of this clonotype. The chain is built from TRBV6-1 and TRBJ2-6; no firm D call. CDR1 is MNHNS, CDR2 SASEGT, per germline. The CDR3 is 16 residues long. The germline V and J ends were trimmed by 0 bases and 2 bases, with 8 bases remaining between them. The CDR3 loop is CASSEAPPPGANVLTF. In nucleotides, the CDR3 is TGTGCCAGCAGTGAAGCGCCTCCTCCTGGGGCCAACGTCCTGACTTTC.

V usage is TRBV10-3 and J usage is TRBJ2-1; D might be TRBD2 (5 bases). V lost 0 bases, J lost 6 bases, and 9 bases lay in between. This CDR3 contains 14 residues. CDR1 is ENHRY, CDR2 SYGVKD, per germline. The CDR3, as DNA: TGTGCCATCAGTGAGTCGAGGGTAAGCAATGAGCAGTTCTTC. Residues: CAISESRVSNEQFF.

This clonotype was counted a few times. The rearrangement uses TRBV20-1 and TRBJ1-2; 9 bases align to TRBD1. Germline V gene data show CDR1 as DFQATT and CDR2 as SNEGSKA (reference sequence). The CDR3 has 17 amino acids. After removal of 0 bases from V and 5 bases from J, the junction contained 13 bases not matched to a gene. In DNA form, the CDR3 reads TGCAGTGCTAGAGATGGGTCTGGGACAGGGTCAGGATATGGCTACACCTTC. Residues: CSARDGSGTGSGYGYTF.

The chain is built from TRBV2 and TRBJ1-2, with D possibly TRBD1 on 5 matching bases. There are 16 residues in the CDR3. CDR1 SNHLY and CDR2 FYNNEI come from the germline V gene. V dropped 2 bases and J dropped 4 bases, with 17 bases sitting between them. Here the CDR3 DNA reads TGTGCCAGCAGTGAAACGGGGGGGGTACTACGCTATGGCTACACCTTC. Translated, it gives CASSETGGVLRYGYTF.

The V call is TRBV20-1, the J call TRBJ2-7; possible D gene TRBD1, 7 bases. Germline V gene data show CDR1 as DFQATT and CDR2 as SNEGSKA (reference sequence). CDR3 size: 15 residues. V shed 2 bases and J shed 6 bases, with 20 bases lying between them. CDR3 sequence (DNA): TGCAGTGCTAGAAGGGCAACAGGGGAGGCTGGCGAGCAGTACTTC. It yields the protein CSARRATGEAGEQYF.

The CDR3 loop is CASSPGLGTDTQYF. For the CDR3, the DNA is TGTGCCAGCTCACCTGGACTCGGCACAGATACGCAGTATTTT. The rearrangement links TRBV18 to TRBJ2-3; TRBD2 might be the D (5 bases). V was trimmed by 3 bases and J by 1 base, leaving 8 bases between them. Germline values: CDR1 KGHSH, CDR2 LQKENI. The CDR3 runs 14 residues. Full variable domain (missing parts from reference TRBV18 and TRBJ2-3): NAGVMQNPRHLVRRRGQEARLRCSPMKGHSHVYWYRQLPEEGLKFMVYLQKENIIDESGMPKERFSAEFPKEGPSILRIQQVVRGDSAAYFCASSPGLGTDTQYFGPGTRLTVL.

The V call is TRBV5-1, the J call TRBJ2-1; D is possibly TRBD1 (6 bases). Germline V lookup: CDR1 SGHRS, CDR2 YFSETQ. The V end lost 0 bases, the J end lost 4 bases, and 14 bases lay between the germline ends. The length of the CDR3 is 16 residues. Written as DNA, the CDR3 is TGCGCCAGCAGCTTGGATCAGGGGCGAGCTTACAATGAGCAGTTCTTC. It is translated as CASSLDQGRAYNEQFF.

DNA of the CDR3: TGCAGCGTTGCCGGCCCCTCTACAGGGGGCCGGACTGAAGCTTTCTTT. Amino acid sequence: CSVAGPSTGGRTEAFF. This chain connects TRBV29-1 to TRBJ1-1, with TRBD1 identical over 9 bases. The V and J ends lost 4 bases and 5 bases, in that order; junction bases with no gene match: 14. Germline V lookup: CDR1 SQVTM, CDR2 ANQGSEA. The CDR3 runs to 16 residues.

This sequence joins TRBV7-9 and TRBJ1-1; D may be TRBD1 (5 bases). From germline, CDR1 is SEHNR and CDR2 FQNEAQ (reference sequence). The CDR3 consists of 15 residues. V lost 6 bases to trimming and J lost 6 bases, with 20 bases between them. The CDR3, as DNA: TGTGCCAGCAGTTCTCCGGGACGATGGGGGGCTGAAGCTTTCTTT. It encodes CASSSPGRWGAEAFF.

CDR3 sequence reads: CASSEDGYNEQFF. In DNA, the CDR3 is TGCGCCAGCAGTGAGGATGGTTACAATGAGCAGTTCTTC. The chain recombines TRBV10-2 with TRBJ2-1; D unclear. Per the germline V gene, CDR1 is WSHSY and CDR2 is SAAADI. V was clipped by 2 bases and J by 4 bases, with 6 bases between them. The length of the CDR3 is 13 residues.